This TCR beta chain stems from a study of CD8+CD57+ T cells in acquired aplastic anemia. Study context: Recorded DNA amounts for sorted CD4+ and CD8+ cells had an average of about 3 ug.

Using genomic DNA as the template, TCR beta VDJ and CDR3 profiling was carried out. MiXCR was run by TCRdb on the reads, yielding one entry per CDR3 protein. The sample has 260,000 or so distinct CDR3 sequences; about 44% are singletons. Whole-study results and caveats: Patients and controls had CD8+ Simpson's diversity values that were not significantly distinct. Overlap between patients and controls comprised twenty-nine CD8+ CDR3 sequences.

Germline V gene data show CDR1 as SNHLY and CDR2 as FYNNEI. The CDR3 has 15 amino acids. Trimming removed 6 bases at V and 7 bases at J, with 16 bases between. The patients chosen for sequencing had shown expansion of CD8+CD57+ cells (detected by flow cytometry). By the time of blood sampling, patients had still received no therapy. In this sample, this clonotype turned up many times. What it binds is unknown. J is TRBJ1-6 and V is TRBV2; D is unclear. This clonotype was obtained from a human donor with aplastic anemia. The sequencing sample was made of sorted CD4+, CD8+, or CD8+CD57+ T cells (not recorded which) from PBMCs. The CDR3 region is CASRNVLVINSPLHF. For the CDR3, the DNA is TGTGCCAGCAGGAATGTACTGGTAATCAATTCACCCCTCCACTTT.